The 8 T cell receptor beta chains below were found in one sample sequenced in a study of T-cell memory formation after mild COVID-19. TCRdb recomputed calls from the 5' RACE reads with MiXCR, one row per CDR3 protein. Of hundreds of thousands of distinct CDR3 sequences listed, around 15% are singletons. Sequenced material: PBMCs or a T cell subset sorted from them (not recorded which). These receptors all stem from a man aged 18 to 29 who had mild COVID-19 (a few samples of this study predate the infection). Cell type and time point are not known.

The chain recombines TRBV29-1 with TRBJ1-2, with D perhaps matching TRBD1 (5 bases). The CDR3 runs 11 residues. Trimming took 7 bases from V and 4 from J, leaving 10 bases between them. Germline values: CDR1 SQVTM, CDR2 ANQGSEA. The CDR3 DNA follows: TGCAGCGCCGGGGGAGTCTATGGCTACACCTTC. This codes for CSAGGVYGYTF.

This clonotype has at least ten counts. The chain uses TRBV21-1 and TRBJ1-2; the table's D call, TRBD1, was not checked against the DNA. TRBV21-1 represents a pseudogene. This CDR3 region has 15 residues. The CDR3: CASSTPSQGVTGYTF. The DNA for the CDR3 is TGTGCCAGCAGCACCCCCTCACAGGGGGTTACGGGCTACACCTTC.

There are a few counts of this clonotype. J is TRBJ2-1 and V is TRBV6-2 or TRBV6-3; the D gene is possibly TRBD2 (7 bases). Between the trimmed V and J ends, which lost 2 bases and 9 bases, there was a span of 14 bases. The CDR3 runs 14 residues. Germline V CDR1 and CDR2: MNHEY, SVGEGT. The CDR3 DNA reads TGTGCCAGCAGTTACCAACGGGGGGCCACTGAGCAGTTCTTC. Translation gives CASSYQRGATEQFF.

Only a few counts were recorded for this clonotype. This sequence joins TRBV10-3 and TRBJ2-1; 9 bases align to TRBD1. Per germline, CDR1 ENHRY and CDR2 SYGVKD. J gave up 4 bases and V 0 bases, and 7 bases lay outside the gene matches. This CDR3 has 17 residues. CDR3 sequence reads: CAISESSGQGIYNEQFF. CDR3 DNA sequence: TGTGCCATCAGTGAGTCTTCGGGACAGGGAATTTACAATGAGCAGTTCTTC.

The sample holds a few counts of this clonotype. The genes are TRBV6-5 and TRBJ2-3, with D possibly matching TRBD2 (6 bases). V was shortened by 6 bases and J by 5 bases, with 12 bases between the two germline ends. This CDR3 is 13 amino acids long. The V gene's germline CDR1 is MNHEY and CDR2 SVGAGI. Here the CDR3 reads CASSYMGLDTQYF. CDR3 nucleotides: TGTGCCAGCAGCTACATGGGACTAGATACGCAGTATTTT.

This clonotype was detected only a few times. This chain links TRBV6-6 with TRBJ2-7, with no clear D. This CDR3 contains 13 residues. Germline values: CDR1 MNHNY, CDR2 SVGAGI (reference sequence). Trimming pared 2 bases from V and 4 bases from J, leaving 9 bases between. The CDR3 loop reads CASSYGDKYEQYV. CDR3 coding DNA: TGTGCCAGCAGTTACGGGGATAAGTACGAGCAGTACGTC.

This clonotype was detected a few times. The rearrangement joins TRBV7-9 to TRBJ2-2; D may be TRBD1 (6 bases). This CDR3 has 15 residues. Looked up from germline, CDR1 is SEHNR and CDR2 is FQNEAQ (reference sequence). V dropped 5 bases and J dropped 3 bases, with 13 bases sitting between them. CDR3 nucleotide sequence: TGTGCCAGCAGCCCCATTGCAGGGGACACCGGGGAGCTGTTTTTT. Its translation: CASSPIAGDTGELFF.

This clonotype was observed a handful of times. In nucleotides, the CDR3 is TGTGCCAGCAGCTTAGTGGGGACAGAAAATTCACCCCTCCACTTT. Translated, it gives CASSLVGTENSPLHF. The chain combines TRBV7-9 with TRBJ1-6; 7 bases are a match to TRBD1. Per germline, CDR1 SEHNR and CDR2 FQNEAQ (reference sequence). J gave up 7 bases and V 1 base, and 4 bases lay outside the gene matches. The CDR3 is made up of 15 amino acids. The full variable domain, completed using reference TRBV7-9 and TRBJ1-6, is DTGVSQNPRHKITKRGQNVTFRCDPISEHNRLYWYRQTLGQGPEFLTYFQNEAQLEKSRLLSDRFSAERPKGSFSTLEIQRTEQGDSAMYLCASSLVGTENSPLHFGNGTRLTVT.